Shown below are 29 T cell receptor beta chains from a single sample sequenced in a study of tissue T cells after allogeneic stem cell transplantation. Assay used: immunoSEQ multiplex PCR; TCRdb lists only in-frame clones, some missing. The data hold about 43,000 clones, with more than 90% observed a single time. Material: blood, obtained before transplantation. The receptors come from a woman aged 35 to 69 who later had graft-versus-host disease after an allogeneic stem cell transplant.

The rearrangement links TRBV3-1 (or the pseudogene TRBV3-2) to TRBJ1-2; possible D gene TRBD1, 6 bases. CDR1 is LGHDT and CDR2 is YNNKEL in the germline V gene (reference sequence). Trimming shortened V by 4 bases and J by 2 bases, and 14 bases separated the two germline ends. This CDR3 spans 15 amino acids. The CDR3 bases are TGTGCCAGCAGCCCGAGGGACACAGGAAACTATGGCTACACCTTC. Encoded protein: CASSPRDTGNYGYTF.

The chain joins TRBV19 to TRBJ1-2, with 7 bases identical to TRBD1. The CDR3 extends over 16 amino acids. CDR1 and CDR2 from the germline V gene are LNHDA and SQIVND (reference sequence). Germline trimming cut 2 bases from V and 2 bases from J; bases unmatched to any gene: 8. CDR3 protein: CASSISRGQGNYGYTF. Written as DNA, the CDR3 is TGTGCCAGTAGTATATCGAGGGGGCAGGGCAACTATGGCTACACCTTC.

The chain joins TRBV30 to TRBJ1-5, with TRBD1 as a possible D gene (5 bases). The germline gives CDR1 GTSNPN, CDR2 SVGIG (reference sequence). Trimming took 4 bases from V and 0 from J, leaving 16 bases between them. The CDR3 is 16 residues long. In DNA, the CDR3 is TGTGCCTGGAACCAGGGTAATTCACTTAGCAATCAGCCCCAGCATTTT. It translates to CAWNQGNSLSNQPQHF.

The CDR3 here is CASSVEGMNTEAFF. CDR3 nucleotide sequence: TGTGCCAGCAGCGTAGAGGGGATGAACACTGAAGCTTTCTTT. The chain uses TRBV9 and TRBJ1-1; TRBD1 might be the D (5 bases). V shed 0 bases and J shed 0 bases, with 6 bases lying between them. This CDR3 is built from 14 residues. The germline CDR1 and CDR2 sequences are SGDLS and YYNGEE. Drawing the rest from reference TRBV9 and TRBJ1-1, the complete variable domain is DSGVTQTPKHLITATGQRVTLRCSPRSGDLSVYWYQQSLDQGLQFLIQYYNGEERAKGNILERFSAQQFPDLHSELNLSSLELGDSALYFCASSVEGMNTEAFFGQGTRLTVV.

The V and J genes are TRBV9 and TRBJ2-1; D is uncertain. Germline CDR1 is SGDLS and CDR2 is YYNGEE. V was clipped by 3 bases and J by 4 bases, with 8 bases between them. This CDR3 has 13 amino acids. CDR3 coding DNA: TGTGCCAGCAGCGGAGTCAGGTACAATGAGCAGTTCTTC. Translation: CASSGVRYNEQFF. Looking up the rest from reference TRBV9 and TRBJ2-1 gives the full variable domain: DSGVTQTPKHLITATGQRVTLRCSPRSGDLSVYWYQQSLDQGLQFLIQYYNGEERAKGNILERFSAQQFPDLHSELNLSSLELGDSALYFCASSGVRYNEQFFGPGTRLTVL.

The J gene is TRBJ2-3, the V gene TRBV30; 10 nucleotides line up with TRBD2. J gave up 0 bases and V 3 bases, and 6 bases lay outside the gene matches. The CDR3 covers 16 residues. The V gene's germline CDR1 is GTSNPN and CDR2 SVGIG (reference sequence). The CDR3 loop is CAWRPWTSGSTDTQYF. CDR3 nucleotide sequence: TGTGCCTGGAGACCGTGGACTAGCGGTAGCACAGATACGCAGTATTTT.

The chain recombines TRBV5-1 with TRBJ2-7; 9 bases fit TRBD1. CDR1 SGHRS and CDR2 YFSETQ come from the germline V gene. Unmatched junction bases numbered 10, after V lost 3 bases and J lost 9 bases. The CDR3 spans 14 residues. CDR3 residues: CASSSGTGSLLQYF. The DNA of the CDR3 is TGCGCCAGCAGCTCCGGGACAGGGTCCTTGTTGCAGTACTTC.

The chain carries TRBV9 and TRBJ2-1; TRBD2 aligns across 8 bases. Trimming took 0 bases from V and 9 from J; bases not matched to a gene: 8. The CDR3 runs to 15 residues. Germline lookup yields CDR1 SGDLS and CDR2 YYNGEE. The CDR3 sequence: CASSVGAGGSVEQFF. In DNA form, the CDR3 reads TGTGCCAGCAGCGTAGGGGCGGGAGGAAGTGTTGAGCAGTTCTTC. Full variable domain (outside the CDR3, taken from reference TRBV9 and TRBJ2-1): DSGVTQTPKHLITATGQRVTLRCSPRSGDLSVYWYQQSLDQGLQFLIQYYNGEERAKGNILERFSAQQFPDLHSELNLSSLELGDSALYFCASSVGAGGSVEQFFGPGTRLTVL.

The genes are TRBV15 and TRBJ2-7; D remains ambiguous. The germline gives CDR1 LNHNV, CDR2 YYDKDF (reference sequence). This CDR3 is built from 18 residues. Trimming shortened V by 0 bases and J by 0 bases, and 18 bases separated the two germline ends. The DNA for the CDR3 is TGTGCCACCAGCAGAGATGCTGTTTCTCGGTCAAACTCCTACGAGCAGTACTTC. Translating it yields CATSRDAVSRSNSYEQYF.

The rearrangement uses TRBV19 and TRBJ1-6; D is uncertain. CDR3 length equals 12 residues. Germline loops: CDR1 LNHDA, CDR2 SQIVND (reference sequence). V lost 5 bases, J lost 8 bases, and 7 bases lay in between. This CDR3 is CASSRVDSPLHF. CDR3 coding DNA: TGTGCCAGTAGTCGCGTCGATTCACCCCTCCACTTT.

This clone was observed a single time. The gene calls are TRBV7-2 and TRBJ2-7, with 7 bases fitting TRBD2. The CDR3 extends over 15 amino acids. Germline V gene data show CDR1 as SGHTA and CDR2 as FQGNSA. J gave up 7 bases and V 1 base, and 10 bases lay outside the gene matches. For the CDR3, the DNA is TGTGCCAGCAGCTTAGGAGTGGGCGGGAGTGAGGAGCAGTACTTC. Encoded protein: CASSLGVGGSEEQYF.

This chain links TRBV12-3 or TRBV12-4 with TRBJ2-7; 9 bases agree with TRBD1. The V gene end was trimmed by 6 bases and the J gene end by 6 bases; junction bases not matched to a gene: 6. The CDR3 covers 13 residues. The CDR3 DNA sequence: TGTGCCAGCAGCCTACAGGGGGCGGGCGAGCAGTACTTC. Residues: CASSLQGAGEQYF.

The rearrangement joins TRBV18 to TRBJ2-1, with a possible D match to TRBD1 (6 bases). The V end was cut by 4 bases, the J end by 5 bases, with 18 bases between. This CDR3 is built from 16 residues. Germline assignment: CDR1 KGHSH and CDR2 LQKENI. The chain's CDR3 is CASSQITGTINNEQFF. CDR3 nucleotides: TGTGCCAGCTCACAAATCACAGGGACAATAAACAATGAGCAGTTCTTC.

The V and J genes are TRBV11-3 and TRBJ2-7; no reliable D call. The V end lost 5 bases, the J end lost 0 bases, and 11 bases lay between the germline ends. CDR3 length: 14 amino acids. Germline CDR1 is SGHNT and CDR2 is YENEEA. The DNA of the CDR3 is TGTGCCAGCAGCCTCGGTGGAGACTCCTACGAGCAGTACTTC. As protein: CASSLGGDSYEQYF.

The chain combines TRBV3-1 (or the pseudogene TRBV3-2) with TRBJ2-2; 8 positions match TRBD2. Germline lookup yields CDR1 LGHDT and CDR2 YNNKEL (reference sequence). The CDR3 runs 15 residues. V shed 3 bases, J shed 6 bases, and the junction held 6 bases outside the gene matches. Here the CDR3 DNA reads TGTGCCAGCAGCCAGACCGGGACTAGGCCCGGGGAGCTGTTTTTT. Protein sequence: CASSQTGTRPGELFF.

J is TRBJ1-1 and V is TRBV30; 7 nucleotides agree with TRBD1. CDR1 and CDR2 (germline): GTSNPN, SVGIG (reference sequence). The V gene end was trimmed by 2 bases and the J gene end by 4 bases; junction bases not matched to a gene: 10. The CDR3 runs to 15 residues. CDR3 sequence reads: CAWSNRGQGGTEAFF. The CDR3 region has the DNA TGTGCCTGGAGTAATAGGGGGCAGGGGGGCACTGAAGCTTTCTTT.

The gene calls are TRBV5-1 and TRBJ2-5; TRBD1 matches 7 bases. J gave up 3 bases and V 4 bases, and 12 bases lay outside the gene matches. Germline CDR1 is SGHRS and CDR2 is YFSETQ. This CDR3 has 16 residues. The CDR3 here is CASSPWTGAVEETQYF. CDR3 DNA sequence: TGCGCCAGCAGCCCATGGACAGGAGCCGTGGAAGAGACCCAGTACTTC.

This chain links TRBV18 with TRBJ1-1, with 8 bases matching TRBD1. Germline V lookup: CDR1 KGHSH, CDR2 LQKENI. With V trimmed by 3 bases and J by 1 base, 10 bases remained unmatched. The CDR3 length is 17 residues. Here the CDR3 reads CASSPSQGARGNTEAFF. The CDR3 region has the DNA TGTGCCAGCTCACCGTCGCAGGGGGCGCGAGGGAACACTGAAGCTTTCTTT.

The chain has TRBV5-1 and TRBJ2-6; D not certain. The CDR3 runs to 16 residues. Germline values: CDR1 SGHRS, CDR2 YFSETQ. Trimming took off 2 bases at V and 0 bases at J, with 9 bases between the two ends. The DNA of the CDR3 is TGCGCCAGCAGCTTTCTCAGGACCTCTGGGGCCAACGTCCTGACTTTC. As protein: CASSFLRTSGANVLTF.

The chain employs TRBV28 and TRBJ2-1; 8 bases line up with TRBD1. Germline loops: CDR1 MDHEN, CDR2 SYDVKM. J gave up 9 bases and V 8 bases, and 15 bases lay outside the gene matches. CDR3 size: 15 residues. The CDR3 bases are TGTGCCAGCCAGACGCAGGGGGCATCTGGGGGTGAGCAGTTCTTC. It specifies CASQTQGASGGEQFF.

The chain employs TRBV5-4 and TRBJ2-2; no definite D call. V lost 3 bases and J 4 bases, leaving 4 bases between the germline ends. This CDR3 region has 12 residues. In germline, CDR1 is SGHNT, CDR2 YYREEE (reference sequence). Here the CDR3 reads CASSSPTGELFF. For the CDR3, the DNA is TGTGCCAGCAGCTCTCCCACCGGGGAGCTGTTTTTT.

The chain couples TRBV5-8 to TRBJ1-1, with D hard to call. The CDR3 has 12 amino acids. Germline-derived CDR1 and CDR2 are SGHTS and YDEGEE. Trimming cost V 0 bases and J 10 bases, with 10 bases left between them. As DNA, the CDR3 is TGTGCCAGCAGCTTGGGGCAGGTGGGAGCTTTCTTT. Translating it yields CASSLGQVGAFF.

The chain combines TRBV13 with TRBJ1-2, with 9 bases that match TRBD1. The germline gives CDR1 PRHDT, CDR2 FYEKMQ (reference sequence). Trimming cost V 5 bases and J 5 bases; bases outside gene matches: 6. The CDR3 consists of 14 residues. The CDR3 region is CASSARQGGYGYTF. DNA of the CDR3: TGTGCCAGCAGCGCCCGACAGGGGGGGTATGGCTACACCTTC.

J is TRBJ2-4 and V is TRBV9, with TRBD1 matching over 7 bases. Germline lookup yields CDR1 SGDLS and CDR2 YYNGEE. CDR3 size: 16 residues. J gave up 0 bases and V 0 bases, and 3 bases lay outside the gene matches. The CDR3 DNA is TGTGCCAGCAGCGTAGGACAGGGTCTAGCCAAAAACATTCAGTACTTC. Its translation: CASSVGQGLAKNIQYF.

This rearrangement joins TRBV28 to TRBJ2-7; perhaps TRBD1 as D (5 bases). With 8 bases removed from V and 5 bases from J, the gap between germline ends came to 16 bases. Germline V gene sequence: CDR1 MDHEN, CDR2 SYDVKM. The CDR3 extends over 13 amino acids. The CDR3 nucleotides are TGTGCCAGCTGCCCCTCAGGGTCCAACGAGCAGTACTTC. It translates to CASCPSGSNEQYF. Full variable domain (rest looked up from reference TRBV28 and TRBJ2-7): DVKVTQSSRYLVKRTGEKVFLECVQDMDHENMFWYRQDPGLGLRLIYFSYDVKMKEKGDIPEGYSVSREKKERFSLILESASTNQTSMYLCASCPSGSNEQYFGPGTRLTVT.

This clone has only one observation. The chain links TRBV27 to TRBJ2-2; 16 nucleotides agree with TRBD2. After removal of 3 bases from V and 5 bases from J, the junction contained 15 bases not matched to a gene. The V gene's germline CDR1 is MNHEY and CDR2 SMNVEV (reference sequence). This CDR3 has 21 residues. As DNA, the CDR3 is TGTGCCAGCAGTTTTGAAGGCGCGGGACTAGCGGGAGGGCCGGGGACCGGGGAGCTGTTTTTT. Protein product: CASSFEGAGLAGGPGTGELFF.

The J gene is TRBJ2-5, the V gene TRBV5-4; 10 bases are shared with TRBD2. The CDR3 has 15 residues. Trimming removed 1 base from V and 2 bases from J; junction bases left unmatched: 2. From germline, CDR1 is SGHNT and CDR2 YYREEE (reference sequence). The CDR3 region is CASSLTSGTQETQYF. In DNA form, the CDR3 reads TGTGCCAGCAGCTTGACTAGCGGGACTCAAGAGACCCAGTACTTC.

The chain recombines TRBV7-2 with TRBJ1-3; D gene ambiguous. Trimming removed 8 bases at V and 1 base at J, with 15 bases between. Germline V gene sequence: CDR1 SGHTA, CDR2 FQGNSA. The CDR3 length is 15 residues. CDR3 nucleotide sequence: TGTGCCAGCGTTAAGGCAGTGACTTCTGGAAACACCATATATTTT. It yields the protein CASVKAVTSGNTIYF.

The genes are TRBV6-2 or TRBV6-3 and TRBJ2-1; possible D gene TRBD2, 7 bases. CDR1 and CDR2 (germline): MNHEY, SVGEGT. V lost 0 bases to trimming and J lost 9 bases, with 18 bases between them. The CDR3 consists of 16 residues. The CDR3 is CASSYSSGVGGGEQFF. The CDR3, as DNA: TGTGCCAGCAGTTACTCTAGCGGAGTGGGAGGGGGTGAGCAGTTCTTC.